A single sample is the source of the 9 T cell receptor beta chains below, sequenced in a study of T cell responses to AZD1222 COVID-19 vaccine (dated by TCRdb to about 2021). The library was built by means of the immunoSEQ multiplex PCR assay. This immuneACCESS table, as held by TCRdb, lists in-frame sequences with V and J called but not all clones. Of the missing ones, under half trace to an unresolved V gene in checked studies; the others have no known cause. The sample includes some 130,000 clones, with approximately 90% observed a single time. The top ten clones comprise approximately 3% of the sample. The sample's time point, from its label and the paper: baseline before first vaccination. Sequenced material: peripheral blood, taken on day 0 of AZD1222 vaccination. These receptors were collected from an adult in good health.

The chain employs TRBV27 and TRBJ2-1, with 10 bases aligning to TRBD2. The CDR3 contains 14 residues. The J segment lost 10 bases and the V segment lost 4 bases, leaving 7 bases of the junction unmatched. Germline CDR1 and CDR2: MNHEY and SMNVEV (reference sequence). The CDR3 protein is CASSWASGSSEQFF. The CDR3 region has the DNA TGTGCCAGCAGTTGGGCTAGCGGGAGCAGCGAGCAGTTCTTC.

This chain joins TRBV7-3 and TRBJ2-3, with 7 bases matching TRBD1. Germline V gene lookup returns CDR1 SGHTA and CDR2 FQGTGA. V dropped 3 bases and J dropped 3; count of bases not matched to a gene: 6. The CDR3 length is 15 residues. CDR3 region: CASSFTGARTDTQYF. CDR3 bases: TGTGCCAGCAGCTTTACAGGGGCTCGGACAGATACGCAGTATTTT.

This clone has a handful of counts. The V gene is TRBV2, the J gene TRBJ2-1; 7 bases align to TRBD2. The trim removed 5 bases at V and 0 bases at J, leaving 10 bases unmatched. The germline gives CDR1 SNHLY, CDR2 FYNNEI. The CDR3 covers 17 residues. CDR3 sequence reads: CASSTLADTGSYNEQFF. The CDR3 coding sequence is TGTGCCAGCAGTACCCTAGCGGATACCGGCTCCTACAATGAGCAGTTCTTC.

J is TRBJ2-1 and V is TRBV5-1, with D perhaps matching TRBD1 or TRBD2 (5 bases each). The CDR3 contains 16 residues. The germline V gene has CDR1 SGHRS and CDR2 YFSETQ. V gave up 0 bases and J gave up 8 bases, with 18 bases separating them. The CDR3: CASSLGSGTPVDEQFF. The CDR3 DNA is TGCGCCAGCAGCTTGGGTTCAGGGACCCCCGTCGATGAGCAGTTCTTC.

The rearrangement links TRBV5-1 to TRBJ1-2; no clear D gene. This CDR3 contains 14 residues. In germline, CDR1 is SGHRS, CDR2 YFSETQ. Trimming stripped 0 bases from V and 2 bases from J, with 8 bases between. Written as DNA, the CDR3 is TGCGCCAGCAGCTTGGCAGACCGGAACTATGGCTACACCTTC. This translates into CASSLADRNYGYTF.

The chain recombines TRBV5-1 with TRBJ1-4; D not certain. Trimming pared 0 bases from V and 2 bases from J, leaving 8 bases between. The germline CDR1 and CDR2 sequences are SGHRS and YFSETQ. The CDR3 is 15 residues long. Written as DNA, the CDR3 is TGCGCCAGCAGCTTGGTGGGCGTGACTAATGAAAAACTGTTTTTT. Translated: CASSLVGVTNEKLFF.

The genes are TRBV6-2 or TRBV6-3 and TRBJ1-2, with a possible D match to TRBD1 (5 bases). Germline loops: CDR1 MNHEY, CDR2 SVGEGT. The V gene lost 0 bases and the J gene lost 4 bases, with 9 bases spanning the gap. The CDR3 length is 14 residues. The CDR3 spells CASSYSQGPYGYTF. CDR3 DNA: TGTGCCAGCAGTTACTCCCAGGGTCCCTATGGCTACACCTTC.

The chain employs TRBV18 and TRBJ2-1; 8 bases line up with TRBD1. CDR3 length: 13 amino acids. V lost 6 bases, J lost 5 bases, and 3 bases stayed unmatched. CDR1 KGHSH and CDR2 LQKENI come from the germline V gene. CDR3 nucleotide sequence: TGTGCCAGCTCCCCGGACAGGGACAATGAGCAGTTCTTC. Translating gives CASSPDRDNEQFF. Using reference TRBV18 and TRBJ2-1 for the parts outside the CDR3, the full variable domain is NAGVMQNPRHLVRRRGQEARLRCSPMKGHSHVYWYRQLPEEGLKFMVYLQKENIIDESGMPKERFSAEFPKEGPSILRIQQVVRGDSAAYFCASSPDRDNEQFFGPGTRLTVL.

V and J are TRBV18 and TRBJ1-1; D gene uncertain. The CDR3 is 13 residues long. Trimming stripped 1 base from V and 10 bases from J, with 13 bases between. Germline-derived CDR1 and CDR2 are KGHSH and LQKENI. The DNA for the CDR3 is TGTGCCAGCTCACCACAGGGAGGGAGTGTAGCTTTCTTT. Protein: CASSPQGGSVAFF. Drawing the rest from reference TRBV18 and TRBJ1-1, the complete variable domain is NAGVMQNPRHLVRRRGQEARLRCSPMKGHSHVYWYRQLPEEGLKFMVYLQKENIIDESGMPKERFSAEFPKEGPSILRIQQVVRGDSAAYFCASSPQGGSVAFFGQGTRLTVV.